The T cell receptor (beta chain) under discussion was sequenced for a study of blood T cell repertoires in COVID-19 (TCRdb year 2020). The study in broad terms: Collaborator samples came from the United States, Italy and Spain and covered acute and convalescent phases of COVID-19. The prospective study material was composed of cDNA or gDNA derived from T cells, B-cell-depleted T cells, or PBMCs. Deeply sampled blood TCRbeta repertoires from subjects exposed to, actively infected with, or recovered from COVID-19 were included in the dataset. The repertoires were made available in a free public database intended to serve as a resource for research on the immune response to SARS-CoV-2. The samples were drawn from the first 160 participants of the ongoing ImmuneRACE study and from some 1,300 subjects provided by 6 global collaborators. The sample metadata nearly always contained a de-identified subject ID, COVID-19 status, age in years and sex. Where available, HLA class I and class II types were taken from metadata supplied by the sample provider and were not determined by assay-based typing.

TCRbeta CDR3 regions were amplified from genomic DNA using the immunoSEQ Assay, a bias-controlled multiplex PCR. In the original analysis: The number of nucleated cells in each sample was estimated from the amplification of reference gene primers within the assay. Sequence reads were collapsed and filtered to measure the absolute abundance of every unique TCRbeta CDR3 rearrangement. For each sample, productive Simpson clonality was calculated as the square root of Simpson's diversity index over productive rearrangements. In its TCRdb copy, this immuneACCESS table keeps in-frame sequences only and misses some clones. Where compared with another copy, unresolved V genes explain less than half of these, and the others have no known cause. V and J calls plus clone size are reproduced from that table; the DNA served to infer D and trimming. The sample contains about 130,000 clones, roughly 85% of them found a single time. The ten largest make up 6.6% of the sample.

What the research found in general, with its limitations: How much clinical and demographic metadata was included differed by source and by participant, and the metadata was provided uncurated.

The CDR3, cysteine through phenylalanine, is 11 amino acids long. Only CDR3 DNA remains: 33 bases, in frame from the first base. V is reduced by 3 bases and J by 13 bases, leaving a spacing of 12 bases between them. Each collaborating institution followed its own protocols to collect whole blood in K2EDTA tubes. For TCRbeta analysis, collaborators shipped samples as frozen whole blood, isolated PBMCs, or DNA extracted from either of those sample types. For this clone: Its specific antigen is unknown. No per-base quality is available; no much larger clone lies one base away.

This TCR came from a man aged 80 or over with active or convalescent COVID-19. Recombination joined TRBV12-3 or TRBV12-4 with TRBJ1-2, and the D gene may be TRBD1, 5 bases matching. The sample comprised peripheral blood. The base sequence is TGTGCCAGCAGTTTTTTGGGGCCCCTCACCTTC. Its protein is CASSFLGPLTF.